This record covers a single T cell receptor (beta chain). Its antigen target is currently unknown. No much larger clone exists at a distance of one base, and base qualities are not known. What this sample's time point label stands for: cycle 1 day 1 (C1D1), immediately before nivolumab initiation. Every trial patient had relapsed after autologous stem cell transplantation, and cohorts A, B and C differed in prior brentuximab vedotin exposure. The trial cohort comprised about 60 patients with relapsed/refractory classical Hodgkin lymphoma whose best overall responses were complete response, partial response or progressive disease. In the multi-cohort phase II CheckMate 205 trial, trial patients received single-agent nivolumab. An independent review committee assessed best overall response using the 2007 International Working Group response criteria. Trial PBMCs were collected just before the start of nivolumab (C1D1) and during therapy at cycle 2 day 1 and cycle 4 day 1. Peripheral blood was collected in 8 mL Vacutainer Cell Preparation Tubes, from which PBMCs were isolated by centrifugation and then cryopreserved.

This specimen belongs to a study of PD-1 blockade in classical Hodgkin lymphoma (dated by TCRdb to 2019 to 2021). General notes on the study: Nivolumab dosing was 3 mg/kg intravenously every 2 weeks, continuing until either disease progression or unacceptable toxicity. The study used CyTOF and TCR beta sequencing to define a peripheral blood immune signature of response to PD-1 blockade in classical Hodgkin lymphoma.

The CDR3 goes from the cysteine to the phenylalanine over 18 residues. Only CDR3 DNA is held: 54 bases, read in frame from base 1. Trimming costs V 3 bases and J 2 bases, and their ends lie 21 bases apart. The germline V gene sets CDR1 to ENHRY and CDR2 to SYGVKD. The research as a whole found: Trial patients achieving complete response had baseline diversity similar to newly diagnosed patients, whereas partial responders and progressors had significantly lower diversity. Only a single clinical trial cohort was studied, and what caused the repertoire differences, possibly disease activity or prior therapy, remained undefined. A significant rise by C4D1 was seen in CD4+ but not CD8+ TCR diversity (p=0.0027 vs p=0.16), with the rise being most apparent in complete responders (p=0.02). Lower diversity was observed in patients in whom nivolumab was started less than 1 year after ASCT, and these patients were excluded from later analyses so that confounding by immune reconstitution would be avoided. Newly diagnosed patients were reported to have lower baseline TCR diversity than healthy donors, and relapsed/refractory patients were reported to have lower baseline TCR diversity still.

Genomic DNA was extracted with the Qiagen DNeasy kit from unsorted PBMCs and from negatively selected CD4+ and CD8+ fractions. Amplification of TCR beta CDR3 regions was done by immunoSEQ multiplex PCR with primers that anneal to V and J segments. Amplification bias was minimized using a synthetic immune receptor repertoire, and residual bias was removed computationally after sequencing. In the source study's methods: Custom Python scripts were used to quantify repertoire diversity as the Shannon entropy index. Unsorted, CD4+ and CD8+ repertoires were analyzed separately, except for combined analyses in which CD4+ and CD8+ sequences were merged in silico. A clone was considered expanded if an increase in frequency of at least 2-fold after treatment relative to C1D1 was found, and a pseudocount of 0.5 was applied to clones undetected at baseline. Singleton clones were defined as clones with 0 or 1 copy at C1D1, and non-singleton clones were defined as clones with 2 or more copies. Clones expanded in unsorted samples were assigned a CD4+, CD8+ or unknown annotation through matching of protein sequences in sorted samples from the same patient. Diversity changes from C1D1 to C4D1 were tested in paired samples using Wilcoxon tests. TCRdb mirrors the immuneACCESS table, restricted to in-frame sequences. Some clones are absent from its copies; in checked studies, under half trace to an unresolved V gene, and the reason for the others is unknown. That table is the source of V, J and clone size, and D and trimming were worked out from the DNA. For this sample the table gives about 98,000 clones, of which around 90% were detected only once. In total, the top ten clones hold 2.8% of the sample.

The sequence was obtained from a human donor with classical Hodgkin lymphoma. The sequence joins TRBV10-3 to TRBJ2-3; the best D guess is TRBD1, with 6 bases matching. The sequencing used peripheral blood mononuclear cells (PBMCs), collected at baseline. The DNA sequence reads TGTGCCATCAGTGACTCGGCCAGGGGCCACCGTCTCACAGATACGCAGTATTTT. The translation is CAISDSARGHRLTDTQYF.